This T cell receptor (beta chain) was observed in a study of shared T cell receptors in the human thymus (dated by TCRdb to about 2021). Regarding the complete study: The study investigated the way shared, self-reactive T-cell receptor alpha chains are produced in the human thymus.

The CDR3 has 16 amino acids, counting the end cysteine and phenylalanine. Only the CDR3 portion is preserved as DNA: 48 bases, with reading frame beginning at the first base. Germline trimming amounts to 5 bases on V and 5 bases on J, with 13 as the count of junction bases outside the gene matches. CDR1 is given as SGHRS and CDR2 as YFSETQ, both from the germline V gene. A note on this clone: Its antigen is not yet known. No per-base quality is available; no much larger clone lies one base away.

Library generation was performed with the immunoSEQ multiplex PCR assay. What TCRdb holds here is the immuneACCESS table cut down to in-frame rearrangements. Part of the clones is not present; checked against another copy, under half of the missing clones reflect an unresolved V gene, and the others are unexplained. The sample table holds about 380,000 clones, of which 95% were seen once. 0.015% to 0.025% of the sample goes to the ten largest clones. Here the chain combines TRBV5-1 and TRBJ1-1, with 9 bases in between that match TRBD1. Input material: thymocytes. This sequence originates from a human donor. Read as DNA, the sequence is TGCGCCAGCAGTCCTACAGGGGGCGCGGGCGGTACTGAAGCTTTCTTT. It translates as CASSPTGGAGGTEAFF.